These 10 T cell receptor beta chains originate from one sample sequenced in a study of PD-L1 blockade in urothelial cancer. The data were produced by immunoSEQ multiplex PCR, yet TCRdb's version contains in-frame clones alone and is incomplete. This table has approximately 39,000 clones, around 89% appearing once. This specimen consisted of PBMCs, obtained around atezolizumab (anti-PD-L1) treatment. The receptor source for this set is a man aged 60 to 69 with urothelial cancer.

The chain is built from TRBV7-2 and TRBJ2-5; TRBD1 is a possible D gene (7 bases). The CDR3 is 17 amino acids. V was shortened by 2 bases and J by 5 bases, with 21 bases between the two germline ends. Per germline, CDR1 SGHTA and CDR2 FQGNSA. The CDR3 region has the DNA TGTGCCAGCAGCTTACGGGGGCGGGACAGACTTGGGGAGACCCAGTACTTC. Protein: CASSLRGRDRLGETQYF.

CDR3 region: CASSLRTGNTGELFF. The CDR3 region has the DNA TGTGCCAGCAGCTTGAGGACAGGGAACACCGGGGAGCTGTTTTTT. The chain recombines TRBV9 with TRBJ2-2, with 7 bases lining up with TRBD1. Germline lookup yields CDR1 SGDLS and CDR2 YYNGEE. The junction had 4 bases not matched to a gene; V was cut back by 4 bases and J by 1 base. This CDR3 comprises 15 residues.

This clone came up once. J is TRBJ1-1 and V is TRBV18, with D possibly matching TRBD1 (6 bases). Germline values: CDR1 KGHSH, CDR2 LQKENI. The CDR3 has 13 amino acids. Between the trimmed V and J ends, which lost 8 bases and 1 base, there was a span of 11 bases. Here the CDR3 reads CASTPDRNTEAFF. Here the CDR3 DNA reads TGTGCCAGCACCCCGGACAGGAACACTGAAGCTTTCTTT.

Notes on this clone: The junction and the germline gene differ at one end; a read error may be behind it. The chain uses TRBV7-7 and TRBJ2-7; the match to TRBD1 covers 9 bases. CDR1 is SSHAT and CDR2 is FNYEAQ in the germline V gene (reference sequence). There are 12 residues in the CDR3. The CDR3 region is CASSPDRGEQYF. In DNA, the CDR3 is TGTGCTAGCAGCCCGGACAGGGGCGAGCAGTACTTC.

The gene calls are TRBV9 and TRBJ2-1; 9 bases are shared with TRBD2. CDR3 length: 17 residues. Germline V lookup: CDR1 SGDLS, CDR2 YYNGEE. V was clipped by 2 bases and J by 9 bases; unmatched bases: 15. CDR3: CASSVSGLLAGSREQFF. The CDR3 DNA is TGTGCCAGCAGCGTGTCTGGGTTGCTAGCGGGAAGTCGTGAGCAGTTCTTC.

Points on this clone: The junction differs from germline at one of its ends, possibly a read error. The chain couples TRBV29-1 to TRBJ2-3; D might be TRBD2 (7 bases). CDR1 is SQVTM, CDR2 ANQGSEA, per germline. This CDR3 is 11 amino acids long. The CDR3 spells CSVEEIGGGIF. Here the CDR3 DNA reads TGCAGCGTTGAGGAAATAGGGGGAGGGATTTTT.

The chain couples TRBV6-5 to TRBJ1-5, with D hard to call. The CDR3 is 16 amino acids. V shed 0 bases and J shed 0 bases, with 9 bases lying between them. Germline CDR1 and CDR2: MNHEY and SVGAGI. CDR3 sequence: CASSYSFRGSNQPQHF. The CDR3 DNA reads TGTGCCAGCAGTTACTCTTTCCGCGGTAGCAATCAGCCCCAGCATTTT.

The chain couples TRBV4-1 to TRBJ2-1; D is uncertain. Per the germline V gene, CDR1 is MGHRA and CDR2 is YSYEKL. Trimming removed 2 bases from V and 6 bases from J, with 8 bases in between. The CDR3 has 13 residues. The chain's CDR3 is CASSQQEGNEQFF. CDR3 sequence (DNA): TGCGCCAGCAGCCAACAGGAAGGCAATGAGCAGTTCTTC.

This clone was picked up one time. The V and J genes are TRBV14 and TRBJ2-1, with 7 positions matching TRBD1. CDR3 length: 15 residues. Germline V gives CDR1 SGHDN, CDR2 FVKESK. The V segment lost 1 base and the J segment 2 bases; nucleotides outside the gene matches: 2. The CDR3 DNA reads TGTGCCAGCAGCCAAGGGACAGGTGCCTACAATGAGCAGTTCTTC. Translated, it gives CASSQGTGAYNEQFF.

The chain has TRBV28 and TRBJ2-1; D uncertain. The CDR3 has 17 amino acids. Germline CDR1 is MDHEN and CDR2 is SYDVKM. Trimming left V 6 bases short and J 3 bases short, with 21 bases between. This CDR3 reads CASRPGLAVFLYNEQFF. As DNA, the CDR3 is TGTGCCAGCAGACCCGGTTTAGCTGTTTTTCTCTACAATGAGCAGTTCTTC.